These T cell receptor beta chains were read from a single sample in a study of cytomegalovirus exposure and HLA in healthy donors. Libraries were prepared by immunoSEQ multiplex PCR; TCRdb keeps only in-frame clonotypes and omits some of them. The sample has about 200,000 clones, 75% to 85% seen once; the top ten hold approximately 1.5%. The material sequenced was PBMCs. These TCRs come from a girl under 18 in good health and CMV-seropositive. Both conserved end residues are part of each CDR3. A D gene is named only where the DNA matches it firmly. Only part of the rows carry a size: once, few, many, or a class if the clone is expanded.

d_call | clone_size | j_call | v_call | cdr3_nt | cdr3_aa
NA | NA | TRBJ2-7 | TRBV4-1 | TGCGCCAGCAGCCAAGACTCCTCTTCGGCCTACGAGCAGTACTTC | CASSQDSSSAYEQYF
NA | few | TRBJ1-6 | TRBV4-3 | TGCGCCAGCAGCCAAGGGGAGAATTCACCCCTCCACTTT | CASSQGENSPLHF
NA | few | TRBJ2-7 | TRBV2 | TGTGCCAGCAGTGTTAGGAAGACAGTGGCCTACGAGCAGTACTTC | CASSVRKTVAYEQYF
TRBD2 | NA | TRBJ2-1 | TRBV10-3 | TGTGCCATCAGTGAGTTGGGAGGGGTTGGTGAGCAGTTCTTC | CAISELGGVGEQFF
TRBD2 | NA | TRBJ2-4 | TRBV4-1 | TGCGCCAGCAGCCAAGATCTAGGCGGGGGGGGCATTCAGTACTTC | CASSQDLGGGGIQYF
NA | NA | TRBJ1-2 | TRBV7-2 | TGTGCCAGCAGCCCCCGAGCGGGGGTGGGCTATGGCTACACCTTC | CASSPRAGVGYGYTF
NA | NA | TRBJ1-2 | TRBV7-9 | TGTGCCAGCAGCCCCGCGGGGAACTATGGCTACACCTTC | CASSPAGNYGYTF
NA | NA | TRBJ2-3 | TRBV27 | TGTGCCAGCAAGTCCTTCTCTAACCGGGGCACAGATACGCAGTATTTT | CASKSFSNRGTDTQYF
NA | NA | TRBJ2-1 | TRBV11-3 | TGTGCCAGCAGCTTAGGGATTGGGGGGGCGAAGTACAATGAGCAGTTCTTC | CASSLGIGGAKYNEQFF
NA | NA | TRBJ1-1 | TRBV11-2 | TGTGCCAGCAGCTTGGCCCGTGAGAACACTGAAGCTTTCTTT | CASSLARENTEAFF
TRBD1 | NA | TRBJ2-5 | TRBV29-1 | TGCAGCGTTGGACAGGGAGAGACCCAGTACTTC | CSVGQGETQYF
NA | few | TRBJ1-6 | TRBV27 | TGTGCCAGCAGCTCATCACCCGGGACCTATAATTCACCCCTCCACTTT | CASSSSPGTYNSPLHF
NA | NA | TRBJ1-2 | TRBV6-5 | TGTGCCAGCAGTTATGCAGGGTCCCTCTATGGCTACACCTTC | CASSYAGSLYGYTF
NA | few | TRBJ1-1 | TRBV6-5 | TGTGCCAGCAGTTATTCAACAGGGTTTGGCACTGAAGCTTTCTTT | CASSYSTGFGTEAFF
TRBD2 | NA | TRBJ2-5 | TRBV18 | TGTGCCAGCTCACCACCCCCTCGGGGGGGGCTCCAGTACTTC | CASSPPPRGGLQYF
TRBD1 | NA | TRBJ2-7 | TRBV19 | TGTGCCAGTAGTATTTCCGGACAGGTCTACGAGCAGTACTTC | CASSISGQVYEQYF
TRBD1 | NA | TRBJ2-7 | TRBV10-3 | TGTGCCATCAGACAGGGGGCTGAGGAGCAGTACTTC | CAIRQGAEEQYF
NA | NA | TRBJ2-1 | TRBV5-1 | TGCGCCAGCAGCTTGGACGGGAATGAGCAGTTCTTC | CASSLDGNEQFF
TRBD1 | NA | TRBJ2-7 | TRBV15 | TGTGCCACCAGCCGACGGACAGGGGCCGAATCCTACGAGCAGTACTTC | CATSRRTGAESYEQYF
NA | NA | TRBJ2-1 | TRBV5-1 | TGCGCCAGCAGCGCCGGATCAAAGGGGGGGGATGAGCAGTTCTTC | CASSAGSKGGDEQFF
NA | NA | TRBJ2-7 | TRBV4-3 | TGCGCCAGCAGCCAAGATTCTCACAACTCCTACGAGCAGTACTTC | CASSQDSHNSYEQYF
NA | NA | TRBJ1-3 | TRBV7-8 | TGTGCCAGCAGCGCTATCCTCTCTGGAAACACCATATATTTT | CASSAILSGNTIYF
NA | few | TRBJ1-1 | TRBV2 | TGTGCCAGCAGTCCCAAGACAGGCTTTAACACTGAAGCTTTCTTT | CASSPKTGFNTEAFF
NA | NA | TRBJ2-1 | TRBV11-2 | TGTGCCAGCAGCTTAGTAGGGGTAAGTGAGCAGTTCTTC | CASSLVGVSEQFF
NA | NA | TRBJ1-5 | TRBV5-1 | TGCGCCAGCAGCTTGGACAGGGAAAATCAGCCCCAGCATTTT | CASSLDRENQPQHF
NA | NA | TRBJ1-2 | TRBV30 | TGTGCCTGGAGTGTGGGCCCTGGTTGGGGCTACACCTTC | CAWSVGPGWGYTF
TRBD1 | NA | TRBJ1-4 | TRBV18 | TGTGCCAGCTCACCACGGGGACAGGGAAAGAGTGGTGAAAAACTGTTTTTT | CASSPRGQGKSGEKLFF
TRBD1 | NA | TRBJ1-4 | TRBV6-5 | TGTGCCAGCAGTAGAACAGGGGGCTCTAATGAAAAACTGTTTTTT | CASSRTGGSNEKLFF
NA | few | TRBJ1-5 | TRBV4-1 | TGCGCCAGCAGCCAGGAAACAGGGTTTGGGCAGCCCCAGCATTTT | CASSQETGFGQPQHF